This is a list of T cell receptor beta chains from one sample in a study of control samples from healthy donors and cancer patients. Libraries were prepared by immunoSEQ multiplex PCR; TCRdb keeps only in-frame clonotypes and omits some of them. The data contain around 250,000 clones, roughly 87% of them singletons. Sequencing input: PBMCs. These receptors all come from a woman aged 55-70 years with lung cancer. Each CDR3 is given with its conserved first and last residue. Each record gives: clone size, D gene, V gene, J gene, CDR3 length, CDR3 protein, CDR3 DNA. D genes are given only for firm matches. Not all rows give a size; the values are once, few, many and, for expanded clones, a class.

.,.,TRBV6-1,TRBJ1-1,13,CASSEREDTEAFF,TGTGCCAGCAGTGAGAGGGAGGACACTGAAGCTTTCTTT
.,.,TRBV29-1,TRBJ1-3,14,CSVAADSSGNTIYF,TGCAGCGTTGCAGCTGACAGTTCTGGAAACACCATATATTTT
.,.,TRBV2,TRBJ1-1,15,CASTASGLGNTEAFF,TGTGCCAGCACCGCTTCAGGGTTGGGGAACACTGAAGCTTTCTTT
.,.,TRBV9,TRBJ2-3,17,CASSVRQGPSSANTQYF,TGTGCCAGCAGCGTACGACAGGGCCCTTCTAGCGCGAATACGCAGTATTTT
few,TRBD2,TRBV5-6,TRBJ2-5,16,CASSSSELAVQETQYF,TGTGCCAGCAGCTCCTCTGAGCTAGCGGTCCAAGAGACCCAGTACTTC
.,TRBD2,TRBV6-1,TRBJ2-3,16,CASSEKTSGGTDTQYF,TGTGCCAGCAGTGAAAAGACTAGCGGTGGCACAGATACGCAGTATTTT
.,.,TRBV14,TRBJ1-1,14,CASSQVGVNTEAFF,TGTGCCAGCAGCCAAGTAGGAGTAAACACTGAAGCTTTCTTT
.,TRBD1,TRBV28,TRBJ1-4,14,CASHPGTGLKKLFF,TGTGCCAGCCATCCCGGGACAGGCTTGAAAAAACTGTTTTTT
.,.,TRBV5-4,TRBJ2-7,14,CASSLGTDAYEQYF,TGTGCCAGCAGCTTGGGGACAGATGCCTACGAGCAGTACTTC
.,.,TRBV19,TRBJ1-2,13,CASTNREDYGYTF,TGTGCCAGTACGAACAGGGAGGACTATGGCTACACCTTC
.,.,TRBV6-5,TRBJ1-5,14,CASNSGTGGQPQHF,TGTGCCAGCAACTCCGGGACCGGGGGTCAGCCCCAGCATTTT
.,.,TRBV19,TRBJ1-5,16,CASSSFSTTAVQPQHF,TGTGCCAGTAGTTCGTTCTCAACTACAGCCGTTCAGCCCCAGCATTTT
.,.,TRBV10-3,TRBJ1-2,14,CAISGTGLSYGYTF,TGTGCCATCAGTGGTACAGGGCTCTCGTATGGCTACACCTTC
few,TRBD1,TRBV7-9,TRBJ2-2,14,CATSDRVNTGELFF,TGTGCCACCTCAGACAGGGTGAACACCGGGGAGCTGTTTTTT
few,.,TRBV5-1,TRBJ1-1,13,CASSAGQNTEAFF,TGCGCCAGCAGCGCGGGACAGAACACTGAAGCTTTCTTT
.,TRBD1,TRBV29-1,TRBJ2-2,13,CSVPGQGAGELFF,TGCAGCGTTCCCGGACAGGGGGCCGGGGAGCTGTTTTTT
.,.,TRBV7-2,TRBJ1-5,13,CASSLSDNQPQHF,TGTGCCAGCAGCTTAAGCGACAATCAGCCCCAGCATTTT
.,.,TRBV6-5,TRBJ1-5,10,CASSFQPQHF,TGTGCCAGCAGCTTTCAGCCCCAGCATTTT
.,.,TRBV12-3/TRBV12-4,TRBJ1-2,13,CASSLARIYGYTF,TGTGCCAGCAGTTTGGCCAGGATCTATGGCTACACCTTC
.,.,TRBV28,TRBJ1-2,14,CASSLGRGTYGYTF,TGTGCCAGCAGTTTAGGACGGGGCACCTATGGCTACACCTTC
.,TRBD1,TRBV28,TRBJ2-7,14,CASSLGDRTYEQYF,TGTGCCAGCAGTTTAGGGGACAGGACCTACGAGCAGTACTTC
once,.,TRBV4-2,TRBJ2-3,15,CASSQEYGGTDTQYF,TGTGCCAGCAGCCAAGAGTACGGTGGCACAGATACGCAGTATTTT
once,TRBD2,TRBV9,TRBJ2-3,16,CASSVDPSGGTDTQYF,TGTGCCAGCAGCGTAGATCCAAGCGGGGGCACAGATACGCAGTATTTT
.,.,TRBV5-5,TRBJ1-5,15,CASSLVATNNQPQHF,TGTGCCAGCAGCTTGGTCGCCACCAACAATCAGCCCCAGCATTTT
.,.,TRBV19,TRBJ1-5,15,CASNRGSWVNQPQHF,TGTGCCAGTAACCGCGGTTCTTGGGTTAATCAGCCCCAGCATTTT
.,TRBD1,TRBV15,TRBJ1-1,13,CATSRDRGPEAFF,TGTGCCACCAGCAGAGACAGGGGGCCTGAAGCTTTCTTT
.,.,TRBV18,TRBJ2-7,15,CASSPAQEQTYEQYF,TGTGCCAGCTCACCCGCCCAGGAGCAGACCTACGAGCAGTACTTC
.,.,TRBV12-3/TRBV12-4,TRBJ1-1,13,CASSFLGRAGAFF,TGTGCCAGCAGTTTTTTGGGAAGGGCCGGGGCTTTCTTT
.,TRBD2,TRBV2,TRBJ2-1,15,CASRRTSGGNNEQFF,TGTGCCAGCAGGCGGACTAGCGGGGGTAACAATGAGCAGTTCTTC
.,.,TRBV9,TRBJ2-3,17,CASSEPPGQFPGGTQYF,TGTGCCAGCAGCGAGCCCCCAGGTCAGTTCCCAGGAGGTACGCAGTATTTT
.,.,TRBV3-1/TRBV3-2,TRBJ1-2,16,CASSQGIQESNYGYTF,TGTGCCAGCAGCCAAGGAATCCAGGAATCTAACTATGGCTACACCTTC
.,.,TRBV6-4,TRBJ1-2,15,CASSAAPGPNYGYTF,TGTGCCAGCAGCGCTGCCCCGGGACCAAACTATGGCTACACCTTC
.,.,TRBV27,TRBJ2-1,15,CASSLGGPGYNEQFF,TGTGCCAGCAGTTTGGGGGGGCCGGGCTACAATGAGCAGTTCTTC
.,.,TRBV7-2,TRBJ2-2,12,CASSLVLGELFF,TGTGCCAGCAGCTTAGTTCTCGGGGAGCTGTTTTTT
few,.,TRBV7-9,TRBJ2-1,17,CASSLVAGARDGNEQFF,TGTGCCAGCAGCTTAGTAGCCGGGGCGCGGGATGGTAATGAGCAGTTCTTC
.,TRBD1,TRBV5-1,TRBJ1-6,15,CASSLEGQGNSPLHF,TGCGCCAGCAGCTTGGAAGGACAGGGGAATTCACCCCTCCACTTT
few,.,TRBV2,TRBJ1-5,14,CASSDTEWVQPQHF,TGTGCCAGCAGTGATACCGAGTGGGTGCAGCCCCAGCATTTT
.,.,TRBV5-1,TRBJ2-2,16,CASSLEGSGNTGELFF,TGCGCCAGCAGCTTGGAGGGTAGCGGGAACACCGGGGAGCTGTTTTTT
.,.,TRBV4-1,TRBJ2-4,13,CASSQEEFGIQYF,TGCGCCAGCAGCCAAGAGGAATTCGGCATTCAGTACTTC
.,.,TRBV10-3,TRBJ2-5,15,CAISDDRILEETQYF,TGTGCCATCAGTGATGACAGGATATTGGAAGAGACCCAGTACTTC
.,TRBD1,TRBV7-8,TRBJ2-5,17,CASSVPYLRGRLKTQYF,TGTGCCAGCAGCGTCCCCTACCTCAGGGGGCGCTTAAAGACCCAGTACTTC
.,TRBD1,TRBV6-5,TRBJ2-1,16,CASSYFGTGGYNEQFF,TGTGCCAGCAGTTACTTCGGGACAGGGGGCTACAATGAGCAGTTCTTC
.,TRBD2,TRBV7-9,TRBJ2-5,14,CASSKGLALETQYF,TGTGCCAGCAGCAAGGGACTAGCTTTGGAGACCCAGTACTTC
.,.,TRBV5-1,TRBJ2-1,16,CASSLDGPSSYNEQFF,TGCGCCAGCAGCTTGGATGGACCTTCGTCCTACAATGAGCAGTTCTTC
few,.,TRBV14,TRBJ1-1,13,CASSLIENTEAFF,TGTGCCAGCAGCCTAATCGAGAACACTGAAGCTTTCTTT
.,TRBD1,TRBV19,TRBJ1-5,17,CASSPGQGAYSNQPQHF,TGTGCCAGTAGTCCAGGACAGGGGGCGTATAGCAATCAGCCCCAGCATTTT